This T cell receptor beta chain was sequenced during a study of shared clonotypes between healthy human individuals. The germline CDR1 and CDR2 sequences are SEHNR and FQNEAQ (reference sequence). The CDR3 has 14 residues. Between the trimmed V and J ends, which lost 2 bases and 2 bases, there was a span of 6 bases. Data came from immunoSEQ multiplex PCR; TCRdb stores just in-frame clones and leaves some out. The data show fewer than 600,000 clones, 77% seen once. V gene TRBV7-9 combines with J gene TRBJ1-4; no clear D gene. The source material was PBMCs. This sequence originates from a woman in her 40s in good health. Some clones in this sample may be carry-over from other donors' samples. The CDR3: CASSLQSTNEKLFF. The CDR3 DNA reads as TGTGCCAGCAGCTTACAGTCGACTAATGAAAAACTGTTTTTT.